There are many counts of the clone carrying this TCR beta chain. Antigen: not known. Germline V lookup: CDR1 MNHEY, CDR2 SVGEGT. V was cut by 6 bases and J by 1 base, with 15 bases left in between. The CDR3 spans 15 residues. It was RNA transcripts that yielded the amplified TCR beta CDR3 regions. RT-PCR in the first round (using the HTBI primer set) targeted the TCR CDR3. A single record per CDR3 protein comes from TCRdb applying MiXCR to the multiplex PCR reads. The table records around 500,000 distinct CDR3 sequences, 15% to 20% of them present only once. Patients were excluded because of uncontrolled infection, other autoimmune disease, pregnancy or lactation. The diagnoses drew upon clinical symptoms, serum thyroxine and TRAb, thyroid ultrasound and orbital computed tomography. Extraction of PBMCs used more than 8.5 ml of fresh peripheral blood. This entry belongs to a study of T cells in Graves' hyperthyroidism and ophthalmopathy.

Findings of the study overall: Within blood appeared most thyroid clonotypes that had expanded above 0.001.

The sequence was obtained from a woman aged 25 to 45 with Graves' ophthalmopathy. Sample: blood. V gene TRBV6-2 or TRBV6-3 combines with J gene TRBJ1-1; no clear D gene. CDR3 sequence (DNA): TGTGCCAGCAGGGCCGTACGGGGAGGGAACACTGAAGCTTTCTTT. Translated, it gives CASRAVRGGNTEAFF.